The 11 T cell receptor beta chains reported below all come from one sample, sequenced in a study of identical twins. Using its own MiXCR run on the 5' RACE reads, TCRdb lists one record per CDR3 protein. The profile shows a few hundred thousand distinct CDR3 sequences, about 8.5% of them singletons. These same records also appear under a second study, on yellow fever vaccine responses in identical twins.

The sequenced material came from CD8+ T cells sorted from blood. Receptor source: a woman between 18 and 29 years old in good health.

V and J are TRBV27 and TRBJ2-7; tentatively, D is TRBD2 (7 bases). The CDR3 is made up of 16 amino acids. In germline, CDR1 is MNHEY, CDR2 SMNVEV (reference sequence). Trimming took off 3 bases at V and 2 bases at J, with 17 bases between the two ends. This chain's CDR3 is CASSFHPREGAYEQYF. In DNA, the CDR3 is TGTGCCAGCAGTTTCCACCCCAGGGAGGGGGCCTACGAGCAGTACTTC.

This clonotype was counted only a few times. The chain carries TRBV7-9 and TRBJ2-7; D gene uncertain. V gave up 1 base and J gave up 3 bases, with 10 bases separating them. Germline CDR1 and CDR2: SEHNR and FQNEAQ (reference sequence). The CDR3 is 14 residues long. DNA of the CDR3: TGTGCCAGCAGCTTAGAAGCCAGATTCTACGAGCAGTACTTC. Its protein is CASSLEARFYEQYF.

This clonotype came up many times. The chain employs TRBV4-2 and TRBJ2-7, with 9 bases aligning to TRBD2. The germline V gene encodes CDR1 LGHNA and CDR2 YNFKEQ. The CDR3 loop spans 16 amino acids. V lost 0 bases and J lost 0; bases outside the gene matches: 3. CDR3 nucleotides: TGTGCCAGCAGCCAAGACCTTAGCGGGGGCTCCTACGAGCAGTACTTC. Encoded protein: CASSQDLSGGSYEQYF.

This clonotype was recorded at least ten times. The genes are TRBV29-1 and TRBJ2-1; D ambiguous. The V end was cut by 1 base, the J end by 8 bases, with 15 bases between. CDR3 size: 14 residues. Per germline, CDR1 SQVTM and CDR2 ANQGSEA. CDR3 sequence reads: CSVEGRAVRDEQFF. The CDR3 nucleotides are TGCAGCGTTGAAGGGCGCGCTGTCCGGGATGAGCAGTTCTTC.

The chain has TRBV28 and TRBJ2-3; 11 bases are shared with TRBD2. The CDR3 consists of 17 residues. Germline trimming cut 4 bases from V and 2 bases from J; bases unmatched to any gene: 8. CDR1 is MDHEN, CDR2 SYDVKM, per germline. In DNA, the CDR3 is TGTGCCAGCAGTTCCAGACTAGCGGGGACGATCACAGATACGCAGTATTTT. It translates to CASSSRLAGTITDTQYF.

This clonotype was seen ten or more times. The junction departs from germline at one end; a sequencing error may be responsible. The chain carries TRBV29-1 and TRBJ2-3; 7 nucleotides match TRBD1. The CDR3 runs to 14 residues. Looked up from germline, CDR1 is SQVTM and CDR2 is ANQGSEA. DNA of the CDR3: TGCAGCGTTCAAGACAGGGCCCCCACAGATACGCAGTATTTT. Protein product: CSVQDRAPTDTQYF.

This clonotype was found a few times. The rearrangement joins TRBV27 to TRBJ2-4, with a possible D match to TRBD1 (6 bases). The CDR3 is 14 amino acids. Germline V gene lookup returns CDR1 MNHEY and CDR2 SMNVEV (reference sequence). With 7 bases removed from V and 9 bases from J, the gap between germline ends came to 19 bases. The CDR3 here is CASKAKGDVVIQYF. DNA of the CDR3: TGTGCCAGCAAGGCCAAGGGGGATGTCGTCATTCAGTACTTC.

A note on this clonotype: Mismatch with germline at one junction end may stem from a read error. V and J are TRBV6-5 and TRBJ2-1; 7 nucleotides match TRBD2. The length of the CDR3 is 15 residues. Germline V gene sequence: CDR1 MNHEY, CDR2 SVGAGI. CDR3: CASSYFSGYNNEQFF. CDR3 sequence (DNA): TGTGCCAGCAGCTACTTTAGCGGGTATAACAATGAGCAGTTCTTC.

This chain joins TRBV6-5 and TRBJ2-7; D is unresolved. This CDR3 region has 14 residues. Germline V CDR1 and CDR2: MNHEY, SVGAGI. Deletions cut 4 bases from V and 4 bases from J, with 14 bases between. The CDR3 here is CASSSGLGYYEQYF. CDR3 bases: TGTGCCAGCAGTTCTGGCCTGGGGTATTACGAGCAGTACTTC.

This clonotype was recorded at least ten times. V is TRBV27 and J is TRBJ2-7; 9 bases map to TRBD1. Germline V CDR1 and CDR2: MNHEY, SMNVEV (reference sequence). The V segment lost 6 bases and the J segment 12 bases; nucleotides outside the gene matches: 9. The CDR3 sequence is 12 residues long. The CDR3 DNA reads TGTGCCAGCAGGGAACCCGGGACAGGGCTGTACTTC. It specifies CASREPGTGLYF.

This clonotype was observed a handful of times. J is TRBJ2-7 and V is TRBV4-3; 7 bases fit TRBD2. This CDR3 spans 16 amino acids. After removal of 0 bases from V and 2 bases from J, the junction contained 7 bases not matched to a gene. Per germline, CDR1 LGHNA and CDR2 YSLEER. This chain's CDR3 is CASSQDRSSGPYEQYF. The CDR3 DNA is TGCGCCAGCAGCCAAGATCGGTCTAGCGGTCCCTACGAGCAGTACTTC.